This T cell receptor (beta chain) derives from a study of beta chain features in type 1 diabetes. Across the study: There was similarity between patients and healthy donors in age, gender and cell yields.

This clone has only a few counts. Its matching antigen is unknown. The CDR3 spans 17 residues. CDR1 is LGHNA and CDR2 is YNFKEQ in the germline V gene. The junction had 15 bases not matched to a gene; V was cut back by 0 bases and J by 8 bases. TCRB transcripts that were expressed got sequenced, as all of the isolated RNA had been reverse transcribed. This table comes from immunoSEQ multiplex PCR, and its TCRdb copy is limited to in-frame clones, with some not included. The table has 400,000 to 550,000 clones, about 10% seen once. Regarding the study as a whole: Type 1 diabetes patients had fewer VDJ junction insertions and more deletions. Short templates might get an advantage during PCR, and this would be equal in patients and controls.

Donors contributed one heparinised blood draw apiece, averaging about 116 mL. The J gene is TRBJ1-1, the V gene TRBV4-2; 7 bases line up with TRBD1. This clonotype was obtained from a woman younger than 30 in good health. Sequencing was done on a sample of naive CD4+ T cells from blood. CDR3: CASSQDSRQGPGLEAFF. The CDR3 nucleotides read TGTGCCAGCAGCCAAGATTCACGACAGGGCCCAGGGTTGGAAGCTTTCTTT.